The next 9 T cell receptor beta chains were all read from a single sample in a study of CD8 T cells in ankylosing spondylitis. Study-level points and caveats: A TCR beta motif of eight or nine highly homologous variants seemed to mark ankylosing spondylitis blood.

Their cognate antigens are unknown. Each CDR3 protein gets one entry after TCRdb re-called the 5' RACE reads with MiXCR. The sample lists about 440,000 distinct CDR3 sequences, 17% seen once, with 1% in the top ten. Sequencing was carried out using blood, either unsorted or a sorted T cell fraction (not recorded which). These receptors all come from a male donor with ankylosing spondylitis.

This chain joins TRBV7-7 and TRBJ2-1; D may be TRBD2 (6 bases). This CDR3 is built from 13 residues. CDR1 SSHAT and CDR2 FNYEAQ come from the germline V gene (reference sequence). V was shortened by 5 bases and J by 9 bases, with 14 bases between the two germline ends. The CDR3 nucleotides read TGTGCCAGCAGCCAAGTCCGGGAGTCTGAGCAGTTCTTC. It is translated as CASSQVRESEQFF.

This clonotype has just a few counts. This chain joins TRBV5-6 and TRBJ1-2; D may be TRBD1 (6 bases). Deletions cut 3 bases from V and 2 bases from J, with 11 bases between. The CDR3 consists of 14 residues. From germline, CDR1 is SGHDT and CDR2 YYEEEE. CDR3 DNA sequence: TGTGCCAGCAGCTACCTCCAGGGGAACTATGGCTACACCTTC. It yields the protein CASSYLQGNYGYTF. Variable domain in full (rest from reference TRBV5-6 and TRBJ1-2): DAGVTQSPTHLIKTRGQQVTLRCSPKSGHDTVSWYQQALGQGPQFIFQYYEEEERQRGNFPDRFSGHQFPNYSSELNVNALLLGDSALYLCASSYLQGNYGYTFGSGTRLTVV.

This clonotype was detected many times. This sequence joins TRBV2 and TRBJ1-1; weak D call: TRBD1 (5 bases). The CDR3 totals 15 residues. V was cut by 7 bases and J by 0 bases, with 15 bases left in between. Germline-derived CDR1 and CDR2 are SNHLY and FYNNEI. CDR3 amino acids: CASNFQQVMNTEAFF. The CDR3, as DNA: TGTGCCAGCAACTTCCAACAGGTTATGAACACTGAAGCTTTCTTT.

This clonotype was seen once. The V and J genes are TRBV5-1 and TRBJ1-4; TRBD1 is a possible D gene (5 bases). Germline V gives CDR1 SGHRS, CDR2 YFSETQ. CDR3 length: 15 amino acids. V lost 4 bases, J lost 8 bases, and 18 bases lay in between. The CDR3 spells CASSPAGGYGEKLFF. CDR3 bases: TGCGCCAGCAGCCCGGCTGGGGGGTACGGGGAAAAACTGTTTTTT. The entire variable domain, with the rest obtained from reference TRBV5-1 and TRBJ1-4, is as follows: KAGVTQTPRYLIKTRGQQVTLSCSPISGHRSVSWYQQTPGQGLQFLFEYFSETQRNKGNFPGRFSGRQFSNSRSEMNVSTLELGDSALYLCASSPAGGYGEKLFFGSGTQLSVL.

This clonotype has at least ten counts. The chain couples TRBV5-1 to TRBJ1-1; 9 bases align to TRBD1. V shed 3 bases, J shed 1 base, and the junction held 1 base outside the gene matches. The CDR3 has 14 amino acids. The germline gives CDR1 SGHRS, CDR2 YFSETQ. CDR3 nucleotide sequence: TGCGCCAGCAGCTCGGACAGGGGGAACACTGAAGCTTTCTTT. It codes for CASSSDRGNTEAFF.

V gene TRBV7-9 combines with J gene TRBJ2-1, with D maybe TRBD2 (5 bases). This CDR3 has 12 amino acids. V lost 5 bases and J 5 bases, leaving 7 bases between the germline ends. Germline V gene lookup returns CDR1 SEHNR and CDR2 FQNEAQ (reference sequence). The CDR3 DNA reads TGTGCCAGCAGCCGGGGAAACAATGAGCAGTTCTTC. Translation: CASSRGNNEQFF.

A few counts support this clonotype. The chain uses TRBV12-3 or TRBV12-4 and TRBJ2-7; 8 bases align to TRBD2. This CDR3 comprises 15 residues. V trimming: 3 bases; J trimming: 2 bases; junction bases outside the gene matches: 6. The CDR3 DNA is TGTGCCAGCAGTTTCGGGGGGGGGAGAACCTACGAGCAGTACTTC. Translated, it gives CASSFGGGRTYEQYF.

This clonotype came up many times. This chain links TRBV12-3 or TRBV12-4 with TRBJ1-5; perhaps TRBD1 as D (6 bases). The V end lost 5 bases, the J end lost 6 bases, and 20 bases lay between the germline ends. The CDR3 is made up of 16 amino acids. The CDR3 coding sequence is TGTGCCAGCAGTAAAACCGGGACAAGCCGGGGTCAGCCCCAGCATTTT. Translation gives CASSKTGTSRGQPQHF.

There are a few counts of this clonotype. The V and J genes are TRBV3-1 and TRBJ1-6; D remains ambiguous. CDR3 length: 12 residues. The V end lost 1 base, the J end lost 10 bases, and 5 bases lay between the germline ends. From germline, CDR1 is LGHDT and CDR2 YNNKEL (reference sequence). The CDR3 reads CASSQVGSPLHF. The CDR3 nucleotides are TGTGCCAGCAGCCAAGTAGGGTCACCCCTCCACTTT.